The following is a TCR beta chain sequence with its context. This entry comes from a study of T cell changes during pregnancy in multiple sclerosis. Assay used: immunoSEQ multiplex PCR; TCRdb lists only in-frame clones, some missing. This table holds 40,000 or so clones, 90% to 95% found once. CDR3 length: 14 amino acids. Germline values: CDR1 SGHRS, CDR2 YFSETQ. V dropped 4 bases and J dropped 6 bases, with 14 bases sitting between them. Sequencing was performed on CD4+ T cells from peripheral blood mononuclear cells, taken in the third trimester of pregnancy. This clonotype was sampled from a female donor in good health, enrolled as a control in a pregnancy study. The V call is TRBV5-1, the J call TRBJ2-4; D is possibly TRBD2 (6 bases). The CDR3 coding sequence is TGCGCCAGCAGCCGGGACTCGGGGTTAAACATTCAGTACTTC. Its translation is CASSRDSGLNIQYF.